This T cell receptor beta chain was found in a study of T cells in Graves' hyperthyroidism and ophthalmopathy. Exclusion criteria comprised uncontrolled infection, other autoimmune disease, pregnancy or lactation. Study results and caveats: Most clonotypes expanded in the thyroid (above 0.001) were also present in blood. Ophthalmopathy was told apart from stable hyperthyroidism by a 13 V-J model.

There are a few counts of this clonotype. What it binds is not known. Germline values: CDR1 SGHRS, CDR2 YFSETQ. Between the trimmed V and J ends, which lost 1 base and 9 bases, there was a span of 14 bases. The CDR3 consists of 14 residues. Researchers amplified the TCR beta CDR3 regions from RNA transcripts. Researchers ran a first-round RT-PCR on the TCR CDR3 using the HTBI primer set. TCRdb analysed the multiplex PCR reads with MiXCR anew, one entry per CDR3 protein. The table lists over 650,000 distinct CDR3 sequences, roughly 17% of them singletons. The chain uses TRBV5-1 and TRBJ2-1; TRBD1 is a possible D gene (6 bases). The sequencing sample was made of blood. This sequence originates from a man between 18 and 35 years old with Graves' hyperthyroidism. CDR3 bases: TGCGCCAGCAGCTTGCCAGGGGCCAGGGGTGAGCAGTTCTTC. It codes for CASSLPGARGEQFF.